This record covers a single T cell receptor beta chain. In this sample, this clonotype turned up many times. This clone's antigen is unknown. The input lacks base qualities; no much larger clone sits a single base away. The data derive from a study of molecular identifiers for immune sequencing clone quantification (dated by TCRdb to the late 2010s). Regarding the complete study: For a replicate experiment, RNA from around 20,000 or 100,000 naive CD8 T cells was divided into five aliquots, of which four were sequenced. This methods study used CD8 T cells to benchmark TCR RNA copy counting and molecular-identifier clustering-based TCR repertoire sequencing (MIDCIRS). What the research found in general, with its limitations: Without barcode sub-clustering, chimeric consensus sequences inflated TCR diversity; chimeras reached as high as 47%. Highly expanded clone sizes could be underestimated because identical TCR molecules may share a barcode. Even against a background of 750,000 to 1,000,000 naive CD8 T cells, spiked-in Jurkat TCR RNA amounting to a single cell's worth was reported to be detectable. Spiked-in Jurkat TCR RNA (about 10 copies' worth), which is not part of the donor repertoire, was contained in the naive libraries. Modeling gave 3 to 3.5 recovered TCR RNA copies per cell versus about ten by digital PCR, implying approximately 30% capture efficiency. Clones above 20 RNA copies held over 97% of molecules in CMV-specific effector cells but under 1% in naive cells.

Libraries of naive CD8 T cells were built from around 20,000 to 990,000 sorted cells, with 10%, 30% or 50% of the purified RNA used. Naive CD8 T cells, defined as CD8+CD4-CCR7+CD45RA+, were FACS-sorted into RLT Plus buffer on a BD FACSAria II. Roughly ten TCR copies' worth of Jurkat RNA were spiked into roughly 19,000-1,000,000 naive CD8 T cell samples to test detection sensitivity. CD8 T cells were enriched using RosetteSep CD8+ T Cell Enrichment Cocktail and Ficoll-Paque, and the enriched cells then underwent ACK red cell lysis. Library generation was performed with PCR. Sequencer: NextSeq 500. Bulk TCR libraries were made following a previously described method, with the TCR primers given in Table S5. The Qiagen AllPrep DNA/RNA kit was used to purify total RNA. Before analysis, reads from multiple sequencing runs of one library were combined. Per the authors' processing: Reads were retained only if their TCR constant sequence matched exactly, and those retained reads were trimmed to 150 nt and grouped according to their 12-nt molecular barcodes. Within each barcode group, reads were sub-clustered at a 15% Levenshtein threshold, and quality-weighted consensus sequences were built per RNA molecule. Non-functional sequences were discarded, and so were lower-count sequences lying one edit away from another sequence. Barcode sub-clusters with fewer than 20% of the maximum read count were removed, based on fitting two negative binomial distributions. Starting from the raw public reads, TCRdb applied fastp trimming at Q25, assembled clones with MiXCR and retained in-frame beta chains. When rows share a CDR3 protein, they turn into one entry using the most common DNA and genes. These V and J calls rely on TCRdb rather than the paper's analysis. The sample has about 630,000 distinct CDR3 sequences on record, about 25% of them singletons. Jointly, the top ten make up about 0.73% of the sample.

Trimming takes 0 bases from V and 5 bases from J, and the germline ends sit 9 bases apart. Including cysteine and phenylalanine, the CDR3 has 15 amino acids. The only DNA kept is the CDR3, 45 bases in frame from the first base. The germline V gene yields SGHRS for CDR1 and YFSETQ for CDR2. The receptor was derived from a human donor in good health. Some libraries in this study had Jurkat cell RNA spiked in. The receptor chain draws on TRBV5-1 and TRBJ2-6; TRBD1 is possibly the D segment (5 matching bases). Sample: naive CD8+ T cells from blood, with Jurkat cell RNA spiked in. The cell subset or site label, read with the paper, signifies: FACS-sorted CD8+CD4-CCR7+CD45RA+ naive T cells. The CDR3 loop reads CASSLVGLWANVLTF. The bases are TGCGCCAGCAGCTTGGTGGGGCTCTGGGCCAACGTCCTGACTTTC.